This T cell receptor (beta chain) derives from a study of long-term antiretroviral therapy in people with HIV. Broader study findings: Post-ART diversity increased but stayed below transplant donor controls.

The authors ran the immunoSEQ assay, v3.0, at survey level. Clones were read by immunoSEQ multiplex PCR, and TCRdb kept only the in-frame ones, dropping some. The table records about 23,000 clones, around nine tenths of them present only once. This CDR3 region has 12 residues. Per the germline V gene, CDR1 is SEHNR and CDR2 is FQNEAQ (reference sequence). V was shortened by 3 bases and J by 4 bases, with 6 bases between the two germline ends. As concerns this clone: Antigen: not known. Distinct nucleotide sequences in the sample also encode this CDR3.

This TCR derives from a man between 60 and 75 years old with HIV. Sequenced here: unsorted PBMCs, sampled 0.6 years after starting antiretroviral therapy. The chain employs TRBV7-9 and TRBJ2-5, with D tentatively TRBD1 or TRBD2 (5 bases each). The CDR3 DNA follows: TGTGCCAGCAGCTTTGGGGGAGAGACCCAGTACTTC. Translated: CASSFGGETQYF.